These T cell receptor beta chains were read from a single sample in a study of OX40 agonist ivuxolimab in advanced cancers. Only in-frame clones appear in the TCRdb table, and some are missing; sequencing was by immunoSEQ multiplex PCR. The sample consists of about 40,000 clones, more than 70% of them appearing once. The sequenced sample was CD4+ or CD8+ T cells sorted from blood, obtained in a trial of the OX40 agonist ivuxolimab. Every receptor here comes from an adult with an advanced solid tumor such as melanoma, head and neck, liver or kidney cancer. Each CDR3 is given with its conserved first and last residue. The D gene is left open where the match is weak. Some rows have no size entry. The others give once, few or many, or a class for an expanded clone.

DNA: TGTGCCAGCAGCTTTAAACGCTCCTACGAGCAGTACTTC; CDR3: CASSFKRSYEQYF; size: NA; J: TRBJ2-7; V: TRBV6-6; D: NA
DNA: NA; CDR3: CASSSSEGAGANVLTF; size: NA; J: TRBJ2-6; V: TRBV7-9; D: NA
DNA: TGTGCCAGCAGCCCTTCCCGGCCCGGGGAGCTGTTTTTT; CDR3: CASSPSRPGELFF; size: NA; J: TRBJ2-2; V: TRBV4-2; D: NA
DNA: TGCGCCAGCAGCCAAGTCGGGGCGACTGAAGCTTTCTTT; CDR3: CASSQVGATEAFF; size: NA; J: TRBJ1-1; V: TRBV4-1; D: NA
DNA: TGTGCCAGTAGCCGGCCCCCAGGCAATGAGCAGTTCTTC; CDR3: CASSRPPGNEQFF; size: NA; J: TRBJ2-1; V: TRBV19; D: NA
DNA: TGCAGCGTTCAAGCCGTCCGGACTGGAAACACCATATATTTT; CDR3: CSVQAVRTGNTIYF; size: NA; J: TRBJ1-3; V: TRBV29-1; D: NA
DNA: TGCGCCAGCAGCCAGGCCGGTAGCAATCAGCCCCAGCATTTT; CDR3: CASSQAGSNQPQHF; size: NA; J: TRBJ1-5; V: TRBV4-1; D: NA
DNA: TGCGCCAGCAGCCAAGACCCGTGGGGGGGGCGATCCTACAATGAGCAGTTCTTC; CDR3: CASSQDPWGGRSYNEQFF; size: NA; J: TRBJ2-1; V: TRBV4-1; D: NA
DNA: TGTGCCAGCAGGGACGGGACAGGGCGCCCCGAAAGTAGTGAGACCCAGTACTTC; CDR3: CASRDGTGRPESSETQYF; size: NA; J: TRBJ2-5; V: TRBV2; D: TRBD1
DNA: TGTGCCAGCAGTCTTATCGGGGATACGCAGTATTTT; CDR3: CASSLIGDTQYF; size: NA; J: TRBJ2-3; V: TRBV27; D: NA
DNA: TGTGCCAGCAGCTTAGATCTTCGTGGCTACACCTTC; CDR3: CASSLDLRGYTF; size: NA; J: TRBJ1-2; V: TRBV11-2; D: NA
DNA: TGTGCCAGCAGCTGGCCTAGCGGGACCTACAATGAGCAGTTCTTC; CDR3: CASSWPSGTYNEQFF; size: NA; J: TRBJ2-1; V: TRBV7-8; D: TRBD2
DNA: TGTGCCAGCAGTCTACTCGGGGGCTACACCTTC; CDR3: CASSLLGGYTF; size: few; J: TRBJ1-2; V: TRBV6-6; D: NA
DNA: TGTGCCAGCAGTCAAGGACTAGCGGTAGATACGCAGTATTTT; CDR3: CASSQGLAVDTQYF; size: NA; J: TRBJ2-3; V: TRBV27; D: TRBD2
DNA: TGTGCCAGTATCCGGACCCCTCATGGTAATTCACCCCTCCACTTT; CDR3: CASIRTPHGNSPLHF; size: NA; J: TRBJ1-6; V: TRBV19; D: NA
DNA: TGTGCCAGCAGGCAACAGGGGGGGGTTCAGCCCCAGCATTTT; CDR3: CASRQQGGVQPQHF; size: NA; J: TRBJ1-5; V: TRBV27; D: TRBD1
DNA: TGTGCCAGTAGTATAACCGACAGCCCGAACACTGAAGCTTTCTTT; CDR3: CASSITDSPNTEAFF; size: NA; J: TRBJ1-1; V: TRBV19; D: NA
DNA: TGCGCCAGCAGTGAAGGCCAGGGGGTTCGTAATTCACCCCTCCACTTT; CDR3: CASSEGQGVRNSPLHF; size: NA; J: TRBJ1-6; V: TRBV10-2; D: TRBD1
DNA: TGCGCCAGCAGCCATGCGGGCGGGGGAGGGGGCTACACCTTC; CDR3: CASSHAGGGGGYTF; size: medium-sized; J: TRBJ1-2; V: TRBV4-1; D: NA
DNA: TGTGCCTGGAGTGTTAGGGGATTGAACACTGAAGCTTTCTTT; CDR3: CAWSVRGLNTEAFF; size: few; J: TRBJ1-1; V: TRBV30; D: NA
DNA: TGTGCCAGCAGTTACCGTGGGGGGAGCTCCTACGAGCAGTACTTC; CDR3: CASSYRGGSSYEQYF; size: NA; J: TRBJ2-7; V: TRBV6-5; D: NA
DNA: TGTGCCAGCAGTTACGACGGATCTAGCAATCAGCCCCAGCATTTT; CDR3: CASSYDGSSNQPQHF; size: NA; J: TRBJ1-5; V: TRBV6-5; D: NA
DNA: TGTGCCAGCAGCCCGGAAGAACAGGGGTTGTATGGCTACACCTTC; CDR3: CASSPEEQGLYGYTF; size: NA; J: TRBJ1-2; V: TRBV5-5; D: TRBD1
DNA: TGTGCCAGCCTACTAGCGGGGGGCAATGAGCAGTTCTTC; CDR3: CASLLAGGNEQFF; size: NA; J: TRBJ2-1; V: TRBV11-2; D: TRBD2
DNA: TGTGCCAGCAGTTACCCAGGGGGGGCACAGTACAATGAGCAGTTCTTC; CDR3: CASSYPGGAQYNEQFF; size: NA; J: TRBJ2-1; V: TRBV6-5; D: NA
DNA: TGTGCCAGCAGTTTGGGGAGGGGGGCCTACAATGAGCAGTTCTTC; CDR3: CASSLGRGAYNEQFF; size: once; J: TRBJ2-1; V: TRBV27; D: NA
DNA: TGTGCCAGCAGCTTAGGAGGGACAGGGCAAGAAAAACTGTTTTTT; CDR3: CASSLGGTGQEKLFF; size: NA; J: TRBJ1-4; V: TRBV7-6; D: TRBD1
DNA: TGCAGCGCCATAGCGGAGGGCTCGGGGACTGAAGCTTTCTTT; CDR3: CSAIAEGSGTEAFF; size: NA; J: TRBJ1-1; V: TRBV29-1; D: NA
DNA: TGTGCCAGTAGTATAGCCACTACTTACAATGAGCAGTTCTTC; CDR3: CASSIATTYNEQFF; size: NA; J: TRBJ2-1; V: TRBV19; D: NA
DNA: TGTGCCAGCCACAGCGGCCCGGGGGCGAACACCGGGGAGCTGTTTTTT; CDR3: CASHSGPGANTGELFF; size: NA; J: TRBJ2-2; V: TRBV7-9; D: NA
DNA: TGTGCCATCAGTGAGTATACAGGGGGCCTAAGCTCCTACAATGAGCAGTTCTTC; CDR3: CAISEYTGGLSSYNEQFF; size: medium-sized; J: TRBJ2-1; V: TRBV10-3; D: TRBD1
DNA: TGTGCCTGGGGCACGGGGGCCTTCGAGCAGTACTTC; CDR3: CAWGTGAFEQYF; size: NA; J: TRBJ2-7; V: TRBV30; D: NA
DNA: TGTGCCAGCTCCAACGCCGGGACAGGGTACTACGAGCAGTACTTC; CDR3: CASSNAGTGYYEQYF; size: NA; J: TRBJ2-7; V: TRBV18; D: TRBD1
DNA: TGCGCCAGCGGGCCAGGGGTGATAAGCGGGAGTTCTCCTTCCTACGAGCAGTACTTC; CDR3: CASGPGVISGSSPSYEQYF; size: NA; J: TRBJ2-7; V: TRBV5-1; D: TRBD2
DNA: TGTGCTAGTGGTTTAGCAGGGCTATATGGCTACACCTTC; CDR3: CASGLAGLYGYTF; size: NA; J: TRBJ1-2; V: TRBV12-5; D: NA
DNA: TGTGCCAGCAGCCCCGACCTCTCCTACGAGCAGTACTTC; CDR3: CASSPDLSYEQYF; size: NA; J: TRBJ2-7; V: TRBV7-9; D: NA
DNA: TGTGCCAGCAGCCCCCGGGTCCTTGGTGAAAAACTGTTTTTT; CDR3: CASSPRVLGEKLFF; size: NA; J: TRBJ1-4; V: TRBV11-2; D: NA
DNA: TGCAGCGTTGCGACTAGCGGGATGGGGAATGAGCAGTTCTTC; CDR3: CSVATSGMGNEQFF; size: NA; J: TRBJ2-1; V: TRBV29-1; D: TRBD2
DNA: TGTGCCAGCAGTTTGGCGGGGGACAATCAGCCCCAGCATTTT; CDR3: CASSLAGDNQPQHF; size: NA; J: TRBJ1-5; V: TRBV27; D: NA
DNA: TGTGCCAGCACCCCGGGACTAGCGGTCGGGGAGCTGTTTTTT; CDR3: CASTPGLAVGELFF; size: NA; J: TRBJ2-2; V: TRBV5-4; D: TRBD2
DNA: TGTGCCAGCAGAATGACGGCTACCTACGAGCAGTACTTC; CDR3: CASRMTATYEQYF; size: NA; J: TRBJ2-7; V: TRBV27; D: NA
DNA: TGTGCCAGCAGCTCCGGGGAGAAAACAGATACGCAGTATTTT; CDR3: CASSSGEKTDTQYF; size: once; J: TRBJ2-3; V: TRBV7-9; D: NA
DNA: TGTGCCAGCAGCGGAGACAGGGCCGCCTTGGGCTACACCTTC; CDR3: CASSGDRAALGYTF; size: NA; J: TRBJ1-2; V: TRBV7-9; D: TRBD1
DNA: TGTGCCAGCAGTACTTTTGACAGGGAAGAGACCCAGTACTTC; CDR3: CASSTFDREETQYF; size: NA; J: TRBJ2-5; V: TRBV6-1; D: TRBD1
DNA: TGCGCCAGCAGTGAGGGACAAGTGGACACTGAAGCTTTCTTT; CDR3: CASSEGQVDTEAFF; size: NA; J: TRBJ1-1; V: TRBV10-1; D: NA
DNA: TGTGCCAGCAGAATGCCCGGAGTCGGCACTGAAGCTTTCTTT; CDR3: CASRMPGVGTEAFF; size: NA; J: TRBJ1-1; V: TRBV11-2; D: NA
DNA: TGTGCCAGCTCAAATGGGAGACGGAGCGGTTGGTTCTTC; CDR3: CASSNGRRSGWFF; size: NA; J: TRBJ2-1; V: TRBV27; D: NA
DNA: TGTGCCATCAGTTCGCCTGGGGAGCTGTTTTTT; CDR3: CAISSPGELFF; size: NA; J: TRBJ2-2; V: TRBV10-3; D: NA
DNA: TGTGCCAGCAGCTTCGGCGTACCTCTGGATGAGCAGTTCTTC; CDR3: CASSFGVPLDEQFF; size: medium-sized; J: TRBJ2-1; V: TRBV11-2; D: NA
DNA: TGCAGCGTTGAAGTTGGCAGGAGGAAGGATGGCTACACCTTC; CDR3: CSVEVGRRKDGYTF; size: NA; J: TRBJ1-2; V: TRBV29-1; D: NA
DNA: TGTGCCAGCAGCAAATGGGATGAGCAGTTCTTC; CDR3: CASSKWDEQFF; size: NA; J: TRBJ2-1; V: TRBV6-6; D: NA
DNA: TGTGCCAGCAGCCCGGGGGGTAATGAAAAACTGTTTTTT; CDR3: CASSPGGNEKLFF; size: NA; J: TRBJ1-4; V: TRBV13; D: NA
DNA: TGCACCAGCAGCCAAGTATCACCCTTGAACTATGGCTACACCTTC; CDR3: CTSSQVSPLNYGYTF; size: NA; J: TRBJ1-2; V: TRBV1; D: NA
DNA: TGTGCCAGCAGTTTAGGACCCGAGGGAGAGCAGTACTTC; CDR3: CASSLGPEGEQYF; size: NA; J: TRBJ2-7; V: TRBV6-1; D: NA
DNA: TGTGCCAGCTCACCAAGGGACAGGGGGCGCAATCAGCCCCAGCATTTT; CDR3: CASSPRDRGRNQPQHF; size: NA; J: TRBJ1-5; V: TRBV18; D: TRBD1